This TCR beta chain was recorded in a study of T-cell reconstitution after alpha-beta-depleted transplantation in children. In this sample, this clonotype turned up many times. Unique molecular identifiers were incorporated during preparation of the TCRbeta library. From the PCR reads, TCRdb called clonotypes with MiXCR, one entry per CDR3 protein. The table records around 440,000 distinct CDR3 sequences, 10% of them present only once. The CDR3 totals 12 residues. Germline lookup yields CDR1 DFQATT and CDR2 SNEGSKA (reference sequence). V lost 5 bases and J 6 bases, leaving 12 bases between the germline ends.

The chain carries TRBV20-1 and TRBJ2-3; D is unresolved. Sequenced material: PBMCs, taken before TCRalphabeta/CD19-depleted stem cell transplant. This TCR was recovered from a child younger than 10 with inherited bone marrow failure, due to receive a stem cell transplant. This chain's CDR3 is CSASIGSDTQYF. The CDR3 DNA is TGCAGTGCTTCGATAGGATCCGATACGCAGTATTTT.